This T cell receptor (beta chain) was captured in a study of T-cell reconstitution after alpha-beta-depleted transplantation in children. Trimming removed 2 bases from V and 5 bases from J, with 19 bases in between. Germline V lookup: CDR1 MDHEN, CDR2 SYDVKM. This CDR3 is 16 amino acids long. Study-wide points: The main origin of T-cell counts and diversity one year after transplant was newly produced T cells. Alpha-beta T cells about two months after transplant reportedly derived from several hundred expanded graft clones. Recipient T cells and thymic progenitors that survived gave rise to the high TCRbeta diversity observed at day 60 in some patients.

In the case of this clonotype: Its antigen remains unidentified.

Molecular barcoding with unique molecular identifiers was used for the TCRbeta library. TCRdb re-analysed the PCR reads in MiXCR, keeping a single row per CDR3 protein. The profile shows 700,000 to 950,000 distinct CDR3 sequences, around 17% of them singletons. Sequencing used PBMCs, mostly from graft donor cells, obtained 360 days after TCRalphabeta/CD19-depleted stem cell transplant. The clonotype comes from a male patient younger than 18 who had a stem cell transplant for acute lymphoblastic leukemia, so the T cells may come from the graft donor. V is TRBV28 and J is TRBJ2-7; D is unclear. The CDR3 here is CASSLTLGMTSNEQYF. In nucleotides, the CDR3 is TGTGCCAGCAGTTTAACCCTTGGGATGACTTCTAACGAGCAGTACTTC.